This TCR beta chain comes out of a study of OX40 agonist ivuxolimab in advanced cancers. The study in broad terms: Ivuxolimab was an agonistic, fully human IgG2 monoclonal antibody directed against OX40 (CD134), a costimulatory receptor. Intravenous ivuxolimab was administered to patients every 2 weeks at six dose levels: 0.01, 0.1, 0.3, 1.5, 3 and 10 mg/kg. Among the approximately 54 dose-escalation patients, 19 had hepatocellular carcinoma, 15 melanoma, 9 renal cell carcinoma and 9 head and neck cancer. The dose-escalation cohort was almost 85% male with a mean age of around 62 years, ranging from roughly 23 to 79. Prior anti-PD-1, anti-PD-L1 or anti-CTLA-4 therapy was permitted, and 30% to 50% of dose-escalation patients had received checkpoint inhibitors. Partial responses occurred in three dose-escalation patients: two with cutaneous melanoma and one with hepatocellular carcinoma. Peripheral TCRbeta sequencing was intended to test whether TCR sequence diversity was altered and clonal T-cell expansion was caused by ivuxolimab. The paper reports the monotherapy dose-escalation portion (N of about 50 patients) of the phase I ivuxolimab trial. Study-wide conclusions, independent of this receptor: The antigen specificity of the peripheral T cells that underwent clonal expansion was not determined. Clonal expansion of both CD4+ and CD8+ blood T cells was observed from baseline to week 6 at doses 0.1 to 3.0 mg/kg. After ivuxolimab, expanded clones were on average more numerous among CD8+ T cells than among CD4+ T cells. Partial responders in the 0.1-3.0 mg/kg groups had among the lowest normalized peripheral clonal expansion, especially among CD8+ T cells. Low levels of normalized T-cell clonal expansion were also seen in some patients who did not respond.

In the case of this clone: Its antigen has not been determined. It has no much larger one-base neighbor in the sample; base qualities were not kept.

The trial excluded patients who had a history of autoimmune disease or who were on systemic immunosuppression. Peripheral blood for TCR sequencing was drawn from every dose cohort at baseline, at cycle 4 day 1 and at cycle 7 day 1. The samples were drawn from a first-in-human, open-label, multicenter phase I dose-escalation trial of ivuxolimab. Adults with locally advanced or metastatic melanoma, renal cell, hepatocellular, or head and neck squamous cell carcinoma were enrolled in the trial. CD4+ and CD8+ T cells were sorted separately from peripheral blood before TCR sequencing. To sequence the TCRbeta CDR3 region, genomic DNA was isolated from the sorted cells. The immunoSEQ Assay was used for sequencing of TCRbeta CDR3 regions. TCRdb retrieved this table from immuneACCESS and kept in-frame rearrangements only. Not all clones are present; in checked studies, unresolved V genes account for under half, and no reason is known for the remainder. The table for this sample lists 50,000 to 65,000 clones; 87% of them were counted only once. The ten largest clones represent just over 0.75% of the sample.

Trimming removed 8 bases from V and 5 bases from J; the gene matches leave 5 bases unexplained. The germline V gene sets CDR1 to SGHNT and CDR2 to YENEEA. The CDR3 holds 14 amino acids from the cysteine to the phenylalanine. Of all the DNA, just the CDR3 is kept, 42 bases in frame from base 1. Specimen: CD4+ or CD8+ T cells sorted from blood, collected in a trial of the OX40 agonist ivuxolimab. The rearranged segments are TRBV11-3 and TRBJ2-2, and TRBD2 matches 10 of the central bases. The TCR comes from an adult with an advanced solid tumor such as melanoma, head and neck, liver or kidney cancer. The base sequence is TGTGCCAGCGGAGCGGGGGGGGTTACCGGGGAGCTGTTTTTT. Translated, it gives CASGAGGVTGELFF. Beyond the CDR3, the reference TRBV11-3 and TRBJ2-2 genes provide the residues; the full variable domain reads: EAGVVQSPRYKIIEKKQPVAFWCNPISGHNTLYWYLQNLGQGPELLIRYENEEAVDDSQLPKDRFSAERLKGVDSTLKIQPAELGDSAVYLCASGAGGVTGELFFGEGSRLTVL.